A selection of T cell receptor beta chains follows, all from one sample in a study of shared clonotypes between healthy human individuals. Sequencing used immunoSEQ multiplex PCR; TCRdb keeps in-frame clones, though not all of them. This sample carries about 2.4 million clones, roughly 92% of them seen once, and the ten largest clones take about 0.13%. Sequencing was performed on naive CD4+ T cells sorted from blood. Source of these receptors: a man between 18 and 29 years old in good health. The CDR3 runs from the conserved cysteine through the conserved F or W. Fields, in order: V gene, D gene, clone size, J gene, CDR3 length, CDR3 protein, CDR3 DNA. D genes are given only for firm matches. Size tells how often a clone was seen (once, few, many) or the class of an expanded clone, and some rows leave it out.

>TRBV5-4|TRBD1|NA|TRBJ2-5|17
CASSLPSRPGGAETQYF
TGTGCCAGCAGCTTGCCGTCACGGCCAGGGGGCGCTGAGACCCAGTACTTC
>TRBV6-5|TRBD2|once|TRBJ2-2|15
CASKRLAGSPGELFF
TGTGCCAGCAAACGACTAGCGGGGTCCCCCGGGGAGCTGTTTTTT
>TRBV12-5|TRBD2|NA|TRBJ2-1|16
CASGWASGRKDNEQFF
TGTGCTAGTGGTTGGGCTAGCGGGAGGAAAGACAATGAGCAGTTCTTC
>TRBV5-6|NA|NA|TRBJ2-1|14
CASSFGGEKGEQFF
TGTGCCAGCAGCTTCGGGGGCGAGAAGGGTGAGCAGTTCTTC
>TRBV20-1|NA|NA|TRBJ2-1|11
CSATAGGEQFF
TGCAGTGCCACCGCAGGTGGTGAGCAGTTCTTC
>TRBV7-6|TRBD1|NA|TRBJ2-5|15
CASSLGTGSGETQYF
TGTGCCAGCAGCTTAGGGACAGGGAGCGGAGAGACCCAGTACTTC
>TRBV4-1|TRBD1|NA|TRBJ1-2|16
CASSHGPGQGDYGYTF
TGCGCCAGCAGCCACGGGCCGGGACAGGGGGACTATGGCTACACCTTC
>TRBV29-1|NA|NA|TRBJ2-2|11
CSVVGTGELFF
TGCAGCGTTGTTGGCACCGGGGAGCTGTTTTTT
>TRBV5-1|TRBD1|NA|TRBJ1-1|16
CASSLDGTGKELKAFF
TGCGCCAGCAGCTTGGATGGGACAGGGAAAGAACTTAAAGCTTTCTTT
>TRBV28|TRBD1|NA|TRBJ2-7|14
CASSPGGAGWGQYF
TGTGCCAGCAGCCCAGGGGGCGCTGGCTGGGGGCAGTACTTC
>TRBV6-1|NA|NA|TRBJ1-5|14
CASSGSLSNQPQHF
TGTGCCAGCTCTGGGAGCCTTAGCAATCAGCCCCAGCATTTT
>TRBV28|NA|NA|TRBJ2-6|14
CAITPGTGANVLTF
TGTGCCATTACCCCCGGGACTGGGGCCAACGTCCTGACTTTC
>TRBV6-4|NA|NA|TRBJ1-4|15
CASPYPRDVGEKLFF
TGTGCCAGCCCGTATCCGAGGGACGTGGGCGAAAAACTGTTTTTT
>TRBV9|NA|once|TRBJ1-4|12
CASSGAGEKLFF
TGTGCCAGCAGCGGGGCAGGGGAAAAACTGTTTTTT
>TRBV11-2|TRBD1|NA|TRBJ1-1|14
CASSLIGGEAEAFF
TGTGCCAGCAGCTTAATAGGGGGCGAGGCTGAAGCTTTCTTT
>TRBV6-5|NA|NA|TRBJ1-1|15
CASSPQRTVFTEAFF
TGTGCCAGCAGTCCTCAAAGGACGGTATTCACTGAAGCTTTCTTT
>TRBV2|NA|NA|TRBJ2-2|14
CASRARRNTGELFF
TGTGCCAGCAGGGCCAGGCGGAACACCGGGGAGCTGTTTTTT
>TRBV5-1|TRBD2|NA|TRBJ2-3|15
CASSLLLAVSDTQYF
TGCGCCAGCAGCTTGTTACTAGCGGTGTCAGATACGCAGTATTTT
>TRBV6-1|TRBD1|NA|TRBJ1-4|15
CASSGTGTANEKLFF
TGTGCCAGCAGCGGGACCGGGACAGCTAATGAAAAACTGTTTTTT
>TRBV7-8|NA|NA|TRBJ2-5|15
CASSLGVGPQETQYF
TGTGCCAGCAGCTTAGGGGTGGGGCCTCAAGAGACCCAGTACTTC
>TRBV7-3|NA|NA|TRBJ2-1|12
CASSASREGLFF
TGTGCCAGCAGCGCCAGCAGGGAAGGTCTGTTCTTC
>TRBV27|NA|NA|TRBJ2-7|14
CASSSRQVPTEQYF
TGTGCCAGCAGTTCCCGACAGGTCCCTACGGAGCAGTACTTC
>TRBV5-6|NA|once|TRBJ1-2|14
CASSAGTANYGYTF
TGTGCCAGCAGTGCGGGGACGGCTAACTATGGCTACACCTTC
>TRBV5-4|NA|NA|TRBJ2-6|19
CASSLGGGRPGSGANVLTF
TGTGCCAGCAGCTTGGGGGGAGGTAGGCCAGGATCTGGGGCCAACGTCCTGACTTTC
>TRBV7-9|TRBD2|once|TRBJ2-3|19
CASSQFRLAGGLGTDTQYF
TGTGCCAGCAGCCAATTTAGACTAGCGGGGGGGCTAGGCACAGATACGCAGTATTTT
>TRBV30|NA|once|TRBJ2-3|15
CAWSVRIGGSDTQYF
TGTGCCTGGAGTGTACGAATAGGGGGGTCAGATACGCAGTATTTT
>TRBV5-1|NA|NA|TRBJ1-4|15
CASSLVGATNEKLFF
TGCGCCAGCAGCTTGGTCGGTGCAACTAATGAAAAACTGTTTTTT
>TRBV6-1|NA|NA|TRBJ1-5|14
CASSWDTGNQPQHF
TGTGCCAGCAGTTGGGACACTGGCAATCAGCCCCAGCATTTT
>TRBV19|NA|NA|TRBJ1-5|18
CASSILAGASYSNQPQHF
TGTGCCAGTAGTATCCTTGCAGGGGCGTCCTATAGCAATCAGCCCCAGCATTTT
>TRBV5-1|TRBD1|NA|TRBJ2-2|18
CASSLKEQGPPNTGELFF
TGCGCCAGCAGCTTGAAGGAACAGGGGCCTCCGAACACCGGGGAGCTGTTTTTT
>TRBV7-2|NA|NA|TRBJ1-2|12
CASSNAPRTGAF
TGTGCCAGCAGCAACGCCCCGAGGACGGGGGCCTTC
>TRBV6-5|NA|NA|TRBJ1-5|12
CASSGGNQPQHF
TGTGCCAGCAGCGGAGGGAATCAGCCCCAGCATTTT
>TRBV6-6|NA|once|TRBJ2-5|14
CASSGPTKKETQYF
TGTGCCAGCAGTGGGCCCACAAAAAAAGAGACCCAGTACTTC
>TRBV29-1|NA|NA|TRBJ2-3|13
CSGGQNLVDTQYF
TGCAGCGGGGGTCAAAACCTGGTCGATACGCAGTATTTT
>TRBV19|TRBD1|once|TRBJ2-2|16
CASSPRTGTYTGELFF
TGTGCCAGTAGTCCTCGGACAGGGACCTACACCGGGGAGCTGTTTTTT
>TRBV10-3|NA|NA|TRBJ1-2|15
CAISESSLGWRGYTF
TGTGCCATCAGTGAGTCGTCCCTCGGGTGGAGGGGCTACACCTTC
>TRBV28|TRBD1|NA|TRBJ1-1|14
CASSLSTGDTEAFF
TGTGCCAGCAGTTTGAGCACAGGGGACACTGAAGCTTTCTTT
>TRBV7-2|TRBD1|NA|TRBJ2-7|14
CASSLDRVEFGQYF
TGTGCCAGCAGCCTTGACAGGGTTGAGTTCGGGCAGTACTTC
>TRBV5-1|TRBD2|NA|TRBJ2-7|15
CASSLMSSGGYEQYF
TGCGCCAGCAGCTTGATGTCTAGCGGAGGCTACGAGCAGTACTTC
>TRBV7-2|NA|NA|TRBJ2-6|15
CASSSQGAGANVLTF
TGTGCCAGCAGCTCCCAGGGAGCTGGGGCCAACGTCCTGACTTTC
>TRBV6-5|NA|NA|TRBJ2-5|14
CASSYSPPPGTQYF
TGTGCCAGCAGTTACTCGCCCCCGCCAGGGACCCAGTACTTC
>TRBV4-1|TRBD2|NA|TRBJ2-2|17
CASSQRDYLPNTGELFF
TGCGCCAGCAGCCAACGGGACTACCTCCCGAACACCGGGGAGCTGTTTTTT
>TRBV11-2|TRBD1|NA|TRBJ2-1|16
CASSLAPGQGINEQFF
TGTGCCAGCAGCTTAGCCCCGGGACAGGGGATAAATGAGCAGTTCTTC
>TRBV5-4|NA|NA|TRBJ2-1|15
CASSATGSGTYEQFF
TGTGCCAGCAGCGCCACAGGGAGCGGAACCTATGAGCAGTTCTTC
>TRBV7-2|NA|NA|TRBJ2-7|11
CASSSNYEQYF
TGTGCCAGCAGCTCAAATTACGAGCAGTACTTC
>TRBV19|NA|NA|TRBJ2-3|14
CASSIAGNTDTQYF
TGTGCCAGTAGTATAGCTGGTAACACAGATACGCAGTATTTT
>TRBV5-4|TRBD2|NA|TRBJ2-5|17
CASSNSRTSGEQETQYF
TGTGCCAGCAGCAACTCTAGGACTAGCGGGGAGCAAGAGACCCAGTACTTC
>TRBV6-1|NA|NA|TRBJ1-6|16
CASSDNGARAESPLHF
TGTGCCAGCAGTGACAATGGCGCTAGGGCGGAATCACCCCTCCACTTT